This T cell receptor (beta chain) is from a study of post-analysis software for immune sequencing data. Across the study: Patients with relapsing-remitting, secondary progressive and progressive-relapsing multiple sclerosis courses were all represented. The study's findings and limits: Co-batched samples clustered tightly together by F measure. Controls showed lower frequencies than patients for roughly five TRBV segments, and TRBV5-6, TRBV5-1 and TRBV20-1 were among these. Normalized Chao1 diversity was significantly reduced in patients versus controls.

This clonotype was seen more than once but under ten times. Its antigen is unknown. The CDR3 extends over 15 amino acids. The J segment lost 5 bases and the V segment lost 1 base, leaving 7 bases of the junction unmatched. Germline V gene sequence: CDR1 SQVTM, CDR2 ANQGSEA. Every TCR beta cDNA library bore unique molecular identifiers. A population of roughly 0.95 to 10 million T cells gave rise to approximately 500,000 cDNA molecules. TCRdb passed the PCR reads through MiXCR, listing each CDR3 protein once. Of some 450,000 distinct CDR3 sequences in the sample, roughly 45% were seen once. Sequencing was performed on blood. The clonotype originates from a girl aged 10-17 years with multiple sclerosis. The chain has TRBV29-1 and TRBJ2-3; 9 positions agree with TRBD1. CDR3 sequence (DNA): TGCAGCGTTGAAGGGGGACAGGGCGAGGTAGATACGCAGTATTTT. Translating gives CSVEGGQGEVDTQYF.